This T cell receptor beta chain derives from a study of cytomegalovirus exposure and HLA in healthy donors. In the PCR, 60 Vbeta and 13 Jbeta primers were used. Produced via immunoSEQ multiplex PCR; TCRdb's table is partial and in-frame only. Here the sample spans 100,000 to 150,000 clones, 70% to 85% being singletons. From germline, CDR1 is SGHRS and CDR2 YFSETQ. Between the trimmed V and J ends, which lost 3 bases and 0 bases, there was a span of 9 bases. CDR3 length: 14 amino acids. This chain joins TRBV5-1 and TRBJ1-1; D unresolved. The origin of this receptor is a boy aged 2-15 years in good health and CMV-seronegative. Sequencing used PBMCs. The chain's CDR3 is CASSSTAVNTEAFF. Written as DNA, the CDR3 is TGCGCCAGCAGCTCCACAGCAGTGAACACTGAAGCTTTCTTT.